This T cell receptor beta chain comes out of a study of blood T cell repertoires in COVID-19. Study summary: From the United States, Italy and Spain came samples of acute and convalescent COVID-19. PBMCs, B-cell-depleted T cells, or T cells were the source of the cDNA or gDNA that made up the material.

Here immunoSEQ multiplex PCR was the method, and the copy in TCRdb shows in-frame clones only, minus some. Among 90,000 to 100,000 clones listed, over 80% were seen once. The receptor comes from a man aged 70 or older with active or convalescent COVID-19. What was sequenced was peripheral blood.

The CDR3 loop reads CASSPPGSSGANVLTF. CDR3 sequence (DNA): TGTGCCAGCAGCCCCCCCGGGAGCTCTGGGGCCAACGTCCTGACTTTC. The chain carries TRBV9 and TRBJ2-6; maybe TRBD2 (6 bases). The ends were cut back, 4 bases at V and 0 bases at J, with 11 bases in the middle. CDR3 length: 16 amino acids. CDR1 is SGDLS, CDR2 YYNGEE, per germline.